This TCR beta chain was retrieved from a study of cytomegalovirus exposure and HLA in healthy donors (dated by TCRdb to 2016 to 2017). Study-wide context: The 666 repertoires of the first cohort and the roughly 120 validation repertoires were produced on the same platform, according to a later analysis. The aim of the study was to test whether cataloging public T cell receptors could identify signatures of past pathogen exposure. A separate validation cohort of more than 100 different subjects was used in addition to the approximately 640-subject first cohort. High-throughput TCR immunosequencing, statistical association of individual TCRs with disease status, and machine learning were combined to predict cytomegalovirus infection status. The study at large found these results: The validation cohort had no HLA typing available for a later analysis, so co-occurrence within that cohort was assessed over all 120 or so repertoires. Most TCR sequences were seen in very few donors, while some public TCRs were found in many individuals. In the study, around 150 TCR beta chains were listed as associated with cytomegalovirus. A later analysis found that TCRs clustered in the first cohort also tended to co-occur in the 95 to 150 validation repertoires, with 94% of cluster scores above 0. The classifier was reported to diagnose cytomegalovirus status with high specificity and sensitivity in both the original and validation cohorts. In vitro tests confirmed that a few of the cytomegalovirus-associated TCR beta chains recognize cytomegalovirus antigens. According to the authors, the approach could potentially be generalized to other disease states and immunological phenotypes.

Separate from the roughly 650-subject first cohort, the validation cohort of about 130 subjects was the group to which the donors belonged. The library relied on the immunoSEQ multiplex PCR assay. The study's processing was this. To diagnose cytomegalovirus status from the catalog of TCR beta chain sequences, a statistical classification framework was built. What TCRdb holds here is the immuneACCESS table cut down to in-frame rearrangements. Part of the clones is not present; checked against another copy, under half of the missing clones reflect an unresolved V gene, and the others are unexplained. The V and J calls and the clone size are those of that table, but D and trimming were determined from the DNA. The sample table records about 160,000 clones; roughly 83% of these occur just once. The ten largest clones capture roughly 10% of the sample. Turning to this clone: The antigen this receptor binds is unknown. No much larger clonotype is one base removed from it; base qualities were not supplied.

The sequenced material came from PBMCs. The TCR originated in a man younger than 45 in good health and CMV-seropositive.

In nucleotide form, the sequence is TGTGCCAGCAGACAACCCAGGGCCTCCCGCTACAATGAGCAGTTCTTC. The resulting protein is CASRQPRASRYNEQFF. The chain couples TRBV7-2 to TRBJ2-1; tentative D gene TRBD1, with 5 bases matching. Trimming costs V 6 bases and J 3 bases, and their ends lie 18 bases apart. Its CDR3 holds 16 amino acids, cysteine through phenylalanine. Only CDR3 DNA is held: 48 bases, read in frame from base 1. In the germline V gene, CDR1 corresponds to SGHTA and CDR2 to FQGNSA. The variable domain in full, with residues beyond the CDR3 obtained from the reference TRBV7-2 and TRBJ2-1 genes, is GAGVSQSPSNKVTEKGKDVELRCDPISGHTALYWYRQSLGQGLEFLIYFQGNSAPDKSGLPSDRFSAERTGGSVSTLTIQRTQQEDSAVYLCASRQPRASRYNEQFFGPGTRLTVL.